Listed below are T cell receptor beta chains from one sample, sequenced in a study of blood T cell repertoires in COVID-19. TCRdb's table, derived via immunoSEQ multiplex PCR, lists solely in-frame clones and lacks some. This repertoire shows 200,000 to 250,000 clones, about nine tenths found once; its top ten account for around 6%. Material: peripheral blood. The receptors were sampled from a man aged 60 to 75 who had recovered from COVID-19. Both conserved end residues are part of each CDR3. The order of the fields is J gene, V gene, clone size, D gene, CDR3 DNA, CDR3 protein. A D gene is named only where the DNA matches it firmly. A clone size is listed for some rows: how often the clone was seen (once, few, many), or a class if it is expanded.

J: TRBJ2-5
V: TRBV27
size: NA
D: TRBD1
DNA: TGTGCCAGCAGAGACAGGGAAGAGACCCAGTACTTC
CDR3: CASRDREETQYF

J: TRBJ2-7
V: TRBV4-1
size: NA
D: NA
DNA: TGCGCCAGCAGGGAAGCACAGGGAACCTTCTACGAGCAGTACTTC
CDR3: CASREAQGTFYEQYF

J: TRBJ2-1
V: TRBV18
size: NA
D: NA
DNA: TGTGCCAGCTCACCAGGGGAGAGCTCCTACAATGAGCAGTTCTTC
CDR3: CASSPGESSYNEQFF

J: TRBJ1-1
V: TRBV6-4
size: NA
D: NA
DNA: TGTGCCAGCAGAGCGACTCCGCGTACTGAAGCTTTCTTT
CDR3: CASRATPRTEAFF

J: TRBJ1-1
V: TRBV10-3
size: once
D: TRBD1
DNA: TGTGCCATTGGGACAGGAATCAATGAAGCTTTCTTT
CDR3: CAIGTGINEAFF

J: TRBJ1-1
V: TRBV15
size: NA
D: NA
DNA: TGTGCCACCAGCACAGGGAACACTGAAGCTTTCTTT
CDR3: CATSTGNTEAFF

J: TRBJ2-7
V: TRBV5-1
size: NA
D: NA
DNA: TGCGCCAGCAGCCTAAGGTCTAGCTCCTACGAGCAGTACTTC
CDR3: CASSLRSSSYEQYF

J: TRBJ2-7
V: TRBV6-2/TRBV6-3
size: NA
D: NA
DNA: TGTGCCAGCAGTTACTCGACGACAGACTTTTACGAGCAGTACTTC
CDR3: CASSYSTTDFYEQYF

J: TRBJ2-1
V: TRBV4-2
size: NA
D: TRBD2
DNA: TGTGCCAGCAGCCTGCGACTAGCGGGGGAATGGAATGAGCAGTTCTTC
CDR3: CASSLRLAGEWNEQFF

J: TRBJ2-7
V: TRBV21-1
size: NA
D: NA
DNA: TGTGCCAGCAGCAAAATATTCTACGAGCAGTACTTC
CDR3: CASSKIFYEQYF

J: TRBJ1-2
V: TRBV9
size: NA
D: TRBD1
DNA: TGTGCCAGCTGGGACAGCACTTATGGCTACACCTTC
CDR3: CASWDSTYGYTF

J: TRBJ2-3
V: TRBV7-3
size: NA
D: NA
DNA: TGTGCCAGCAGCTTGGACATCACAGATACGCAGTATTTT
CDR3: CASSLDITDTQYF

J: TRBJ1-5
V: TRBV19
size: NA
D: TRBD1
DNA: TGTGCCAGTAGTATAGGTCCGGGACAGTCGAGTAGCAATCAGCCCCAGCATTTT
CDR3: CASSIGPGQSSSNQPQHF

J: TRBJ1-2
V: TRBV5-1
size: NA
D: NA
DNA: TGCGCCAGCAGCTTGGGGTCGGGGTATGGCTACACCTTC
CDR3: CASSLGSGYGYTF

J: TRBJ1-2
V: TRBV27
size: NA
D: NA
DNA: TGTGCCAGCAGCCTCAGCGGGGCCGAGGGCTACACCTTC
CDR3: CASSLSGAEGYTF

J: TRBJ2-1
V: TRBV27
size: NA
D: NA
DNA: TGTGCCAGCAGCTTCGTAACGGGGTCAAGGAATGAGCAGTTCTTC
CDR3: CASSFVTGSRNEQFF

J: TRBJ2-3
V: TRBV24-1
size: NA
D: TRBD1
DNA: TGTGCCGCTGGAGACAGGGTGGGAGATACGCAGTATTTT
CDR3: CAAGDRVGDTQYF

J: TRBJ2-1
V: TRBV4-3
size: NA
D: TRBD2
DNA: TGCGCCAGCAGCCTGGTTACGAGACTAGCGGGACAAAGCTCCTACAATGAGCAGTTCTTC
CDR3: CASSLVTRLAGQSSYNEQFF

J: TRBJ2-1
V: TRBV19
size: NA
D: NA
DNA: TGTGCCAGTAGTGTCGGGGGATCCCTTATCAGGCAGTTCTTC
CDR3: CASSVGGSLIRQFF

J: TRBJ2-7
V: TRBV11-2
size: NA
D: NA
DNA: TGTGCCAGCAGCTTAGCGGGCTACGAGCAGTACTTC
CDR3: CASSLAGYEQYF

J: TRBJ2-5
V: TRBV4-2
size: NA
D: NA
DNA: TGTGCCAGCAGCCAAGATCGAGTAACCCAAGAGACCCAGTACTTC
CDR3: CASSQDRVTQETQYF

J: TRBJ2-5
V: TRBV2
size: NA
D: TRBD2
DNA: TGTGCCAGCAGTGGGACTAGCGGGGGGGCGGAGACCCAGTACTTC
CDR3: CASSGTSGGAETQYF

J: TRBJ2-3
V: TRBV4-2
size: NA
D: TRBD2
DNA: TGTGCCAGCAGCCAAGGCGTCGGTAGCGGGGGGGCAGATACGCAGTATTTT
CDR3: CASSQGVGSGGADTQYF

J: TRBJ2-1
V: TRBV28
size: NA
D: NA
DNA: TGTGCCAGCAGGCGGACAGACCGGAATGAGCAGTTCTTC
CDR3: CASRRTDRNEQFF

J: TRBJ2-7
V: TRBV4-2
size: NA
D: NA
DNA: TGTGCCAGCAGCCAAGCCGGGTCCTACTACGAGCAGTACTTC
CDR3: CASSQAGSYYEQYF

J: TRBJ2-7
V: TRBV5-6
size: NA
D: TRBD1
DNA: TGTGCCAGCAGAGAGTACGGGACAGCCTACGAGCAGTACTTC
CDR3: CASREYGTAYEQYF

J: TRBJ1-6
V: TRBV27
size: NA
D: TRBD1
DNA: TGTGCCAGCACGGGGACAGGACTGTATAATTCACCCCTCCACTTT
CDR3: CASTGTGLYNSPLHF

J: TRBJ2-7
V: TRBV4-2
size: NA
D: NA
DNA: TGTGCCAGCAGCCAAGAGGGGGCAGGGGAGCAGTACTTC
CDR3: CASSQEGAGEQYF

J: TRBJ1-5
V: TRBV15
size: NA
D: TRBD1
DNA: TGTGCCACCAGCTATATCCGGGGACAGGGGAGTCAGCCCCAGCATTTT
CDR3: CATSYIRGQGSQPQHF

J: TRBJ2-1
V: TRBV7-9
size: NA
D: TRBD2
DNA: TGTGCCAGCAGCTTGAGGGCTAGCGGGAGTGTTAATGAGCAGTTCTTC
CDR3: CASSLRASGSVNEQFF

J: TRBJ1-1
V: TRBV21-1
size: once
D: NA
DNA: TGTGCCAGCAGCAAAAGTCGGACTGAAGCTTTCTTT
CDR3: CASSKSRTEAFF

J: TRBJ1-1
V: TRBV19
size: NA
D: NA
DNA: TGTGCCACCTCCGAGGGCTTGAACACTGAAGCTTTCTTT
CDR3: CATSEGLNTEAFF

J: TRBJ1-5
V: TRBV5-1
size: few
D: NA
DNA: TGCGCCAGCAGCTTGGGGCAGGGGTGGAATCAGCCCCAGCATTTT
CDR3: CASSLGQGWNQPQHF

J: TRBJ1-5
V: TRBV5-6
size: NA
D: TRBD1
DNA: TGTGCCAGCAGCCTACAGGGGGCCGGTAGCAATCAGCCCCAGCATTTT
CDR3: CASSLQGAGSNQPQHF

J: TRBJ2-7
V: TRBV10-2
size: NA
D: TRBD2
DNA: TGCGCCAGCAGTGAGACTAGCGGGAACCACGAGCAGTACTTC
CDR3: CASSETSGNHEQYF

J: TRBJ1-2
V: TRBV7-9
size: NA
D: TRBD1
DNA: TGTGCCAGCAGCCTGACGGACAGGGAGGTTGGCTACACCTTC
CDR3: CASSLTDREVGYTF

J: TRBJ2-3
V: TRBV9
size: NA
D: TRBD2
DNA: TGTGCCAGCAGCGTAGAGGTAGCGGGGAAATATAGAACAGATACGCAGTATTTT
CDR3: CASSVEVAGKYRTDTQYF

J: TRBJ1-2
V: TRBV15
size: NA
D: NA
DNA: TGTGCCACCAGCGGGGGCCAGAACTATGGCTACACCTTC
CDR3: CATSGGQNYGYTF

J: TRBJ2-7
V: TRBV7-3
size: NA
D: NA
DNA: TGTGCCAGCAGCTTAGGAGGAGGGATCTCCTACGAGCAGTACTTC
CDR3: CASSLGGGISYEQYF

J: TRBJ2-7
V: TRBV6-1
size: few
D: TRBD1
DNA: TGTGCCAGCAGTGAACTCCACAGGGGCGAGCAGTACTTC
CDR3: CASSELHRGEQYF

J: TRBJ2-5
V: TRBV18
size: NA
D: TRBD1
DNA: TGTGCCAGCTCAGAATGGGGGACAGAGGGCGAGACCCAGTACTTC
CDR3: CASSEWGTEGETQYF

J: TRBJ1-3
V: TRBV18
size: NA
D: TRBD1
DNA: TGTGCCAGCTCACCAGACAGGGGGATGGCTGGAAACACCATATATTTT
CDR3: CASSPDRGMAGNTIYF

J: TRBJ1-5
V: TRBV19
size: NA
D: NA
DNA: TGTGCCAGTAGTGCAGGGAGCAATCAGCCCCAGCATTTT
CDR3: CASSAGSNQPQHF

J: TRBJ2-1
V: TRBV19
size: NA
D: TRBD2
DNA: TGTGCCAGTAGTATTTTAGCGGGGAATGAGCAGTTCTTC
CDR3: CASSILAGNEQFF